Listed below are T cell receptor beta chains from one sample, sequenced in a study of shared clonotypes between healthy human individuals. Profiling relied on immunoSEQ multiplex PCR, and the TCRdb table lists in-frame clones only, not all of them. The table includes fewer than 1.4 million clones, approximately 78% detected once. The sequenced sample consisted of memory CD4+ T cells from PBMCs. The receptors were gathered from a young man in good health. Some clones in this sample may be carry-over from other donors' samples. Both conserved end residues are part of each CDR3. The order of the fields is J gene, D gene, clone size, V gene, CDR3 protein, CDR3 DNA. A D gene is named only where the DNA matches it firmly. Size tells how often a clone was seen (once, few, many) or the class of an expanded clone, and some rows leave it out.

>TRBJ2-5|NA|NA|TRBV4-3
CASSQVRGSISRETQYF
TGCGCCAGCAGCCAAGTTCGGGGGAGCATTTCTCGAGAGACCCAGTACTTC
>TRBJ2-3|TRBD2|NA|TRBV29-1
CSVGLRLAGGPRTDTQYF
TGCAGCGTTGGGCTTCGACTAGCGGGAGGGCCGCGCACAGATACGCAGTATTTT
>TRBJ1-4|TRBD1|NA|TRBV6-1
CASSEQDRDKLFF
TGTGCCAGCAGTGAACAAGACAGGGACAAACTGTTTTTT
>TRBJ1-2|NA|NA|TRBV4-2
CASSQGPEGGRHLNYGYTF
TGTGCCAGCAGCCAAGGGCCGGAGGGAGGGCGCCACCTTAACTATGGCTACACCTTC
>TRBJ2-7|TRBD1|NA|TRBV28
CASRADRGVTYEQYF
TGTGCCAGCAGAGCCGACAGGGGCGTAACCTACGAGCAGTACTTC
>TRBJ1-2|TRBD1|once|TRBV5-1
CASNLVQGAYGYTF
TGCGCCAGCAACTTGGTTCAGGGGGCCTATGGCTACACCTTC
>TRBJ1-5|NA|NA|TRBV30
CAWSVRENQPQHF
TGTGCCTGGAGTGTACGGGAGAATCAGCCCCAGCATTTT
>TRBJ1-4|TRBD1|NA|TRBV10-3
CASRGTGSQEKLFF
TGTGCCAGCAGGGGGACAGGGAGTCAGGAAAAACTGTTTTTT
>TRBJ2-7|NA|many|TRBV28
CASSGRKGYEQYF
TGTGCCAGCAGCGGTAGAAAGGGGTACGAGCAGTACTTC
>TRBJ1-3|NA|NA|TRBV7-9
CASSRTGNTIYF
TGTGCCAGCAGCAGGACAGGAAACACCATATATTTT
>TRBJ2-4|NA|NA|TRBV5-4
CASSPALAGGIQYF
TGTGCCAGCAGCCCCGCCTTGGCGGGCGGCATTCAGTACTTC
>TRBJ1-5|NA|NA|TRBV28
CASSLERQPQHF
TGTGCCAGCAGTTTAGAGAGACAGCCCCAGCATTTT
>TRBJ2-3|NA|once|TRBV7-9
CASTRESTDTQYF
TGTGCCAGTACTAGGGAATCCACAGATACGCAGTATTTT
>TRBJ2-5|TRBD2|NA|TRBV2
CASSPGTSKETQYF
TGTGCCAGCAGTCCCGGGACTAGCAAAGAGACCCAGTACTTC
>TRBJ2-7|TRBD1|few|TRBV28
CASSPLGQGTYEQYF
TGTGCCAGCAGTCCATTGGGACAGGGGACCTACGAGCAGTACTTC
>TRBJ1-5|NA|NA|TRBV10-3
CATHTDGRSSNQPQHF
TGTGCCACTCATACTGACGGACGGTCTAGCAATCAGCCCCAGCATTTT
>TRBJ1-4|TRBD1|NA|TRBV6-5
CASSSSGTANEKLFF
TGTGCCAGCAGTTCCTCCGGGACAGCGAATGAAAAACTGTTTTTT
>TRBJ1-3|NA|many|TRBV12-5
CASAPDDSGNTIYF
TGTGCTAGTGCCCCGGACGACTCTGGAAACACCATATATTTT
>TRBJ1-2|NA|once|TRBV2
CASSEEGGRGYTF
TGTGCCAGCAGTGAAGAGGGAGGGCGAGGCTACACCTTC
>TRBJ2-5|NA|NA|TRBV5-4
CASSLTVDKSETQYF
TGTGCCAGCAGCTTGACCGTCGACAAAAGTGAGACCCAGTACTTC
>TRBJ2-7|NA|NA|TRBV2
CASSVGSYEQYF
TGTGCCAGCAGTGTGGGCAGCTACGAGCAGTACTTC
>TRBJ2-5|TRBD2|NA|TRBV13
CASRTGSGVQETQYF
TGTGCCAGCCGGACGGGGAGCGGGGTACAAGAGACCCAGTACTTC
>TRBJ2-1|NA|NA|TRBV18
CASSPTGSYNEQFF
TGTGCCAGCTCACCGACAGGTTCCTACAATGAGCAGTTCTTC
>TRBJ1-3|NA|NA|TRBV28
CASRNSAPGNTIYF
TGTGCCAGCAGGAACAGCGCCCCTGGAAACACCATATATTTT
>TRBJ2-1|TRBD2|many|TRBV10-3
CAISRTSGTSGRGVSGEQFF
TGTGCCATCAGTCGAACCTCCGGGACTAGCGGGAGGGGGGTAAGTGGGGAGCAGTTCTTC
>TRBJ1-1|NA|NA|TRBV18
CASSPQGLTEAFF
TGTGCCAGCTCACCACAGGGCCTTACTGAAGCTTTCTTT
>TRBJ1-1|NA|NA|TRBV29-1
CSVEASLWGTEAFF
TGCAGCGTTGAAGCCTCCCTTTGGGGCACTGAAGCTTTCTTT
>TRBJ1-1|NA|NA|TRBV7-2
CASSLPGGRTEAFF
TGTGCCAGCAGCCTACCTGGGGGGCGGACTGAAGCTTTCTTT
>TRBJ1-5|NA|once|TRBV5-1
CASSLENLSQPQHF
TGCGCCAGCAGCTTGGAAAATTTATCTCAGCCCCAGCATTTT
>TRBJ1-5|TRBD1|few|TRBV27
CASSPRQGVDQPQHF
TGTGCCAGCAGTCCCCGACAGGGGGTCGATCAGCCCCAGCATTTT
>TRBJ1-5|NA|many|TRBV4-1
CASSSPGQVYQPQHF
TGCGCCAGCAGTTCCCCGGGACAAGTTTACCAGCCCCAGCATTTT